The present T cell receptor (beta chain) was sequenced within a study of T cell repertoires in cytomegalovirus infection (dated by TCRdb to between 2018 and 2021). Some background on the complete study: The peptide stimulations were aimed at well-studied HLA-B-restricted epitopes as well as recently identified HLA-C-restricted CMV epitopes, whose presentation resists viral immunomodulation. Donor HLA type was relevant to the analysis, because carriage of CMV infection together with the matching HLA type was indicated by public TCR beta signatures.

The paper as a whole reports these results and caveats: Cumulative frequency of public TCR beta family members discriminated carriers of CMV infection plus the relevant HLA type in this cohort and an independent 352-donor cohort. The ex vivo response was dominated by HLA-C-restricted CMV-specific TCR beta clonotypes, which also provided the single most frequent clonotype in two of eight donors.

The treatment or condition label here, explained by the study, means: in vitro stimulation with specific CMV peptide epitopes to enrich CMV-specific T cells. Concerning this clonotype: It has no known antigen specificity. Base qualities are not at hand, and no much larger clone is one base apart.

V and J are truncated by 9 bases and 5 bases respectively, leaving an intervening sequence of 14 bases. The CDR3 spans 12 residues, from the cysteine through the phenylalanine. The retained sequence is limited to the CDR3, 36 bases, with the frame set at the first base. CDR1 and CDR2, looked up from the germline V gene, are SNHLY and FYNNEI. Reads for this sample came from an Illumina HiSeq 1500. TCRdb reran the public reads through fastp at Q25 and MiXCR, keeping productive beta chains. Every CDR3 protein is listed once, alongside the most common genes and DNA of its rows. Within this sample are 700,000 to 900,000 distinct CDR3 sequences, with about 28% of them counted one time only. The top ten hold roughly 14% of the sample.

The receptor chain draws on TRBV2 and TRBJ2-7, and perhaps TRBD1 as D gene, on 5 matching bases. The sample in question was cultured CD8+ T cells from PBMCs, obtained from culture after CMV antigen stimulation. This clonotype originated in a human donor in good health (CMV status not recorded). Some clones in this sample may be carry-over from other donors' samples. The nucleotide sequence reads TGTGCCAGTCCCATAGGGGCCCACGAGCAGTACTTC. Its translation is CASPIGAHEQYF.